The 27 T cell receptor beta chains below all came from one sample that was sequenced in a study of T cell changes during pregnancy in multiple sclerosis. Sequenced by immunoSEQ multiplex PCR; TCRdb stores in-frame clones only, minus some. The sample lists around 53,000 clones, roughly nine tenths occurring once. The specimen comprised CD8+ T cells from peripheral blood mononuclear cells, sampled before pregnancy. These receptors were taken from a female donor with multiple sclerosis, enrolled in a pregnancy study.

The chain is built from TRBV7-6 and TRBJ2-1; 9 bases agree with TRBD2. The germline CDR1 and CDR2 sequences are SGHVS and FNYEAQ. This CDR3 has 15 amino acids. V gave up 2 bases and J gave up 7 bases; unmatched junction bases: 6. Written as DNA, the CDR3 is TGTGCCAGCAGCTTATTAGCGGGGGCCCAAAATGAGCAGTTCTTC. Protein product: CASSLLAGAQNEQFF.

This clone was observed a few times. The chain links TRBV4-2 to TRBJ1-5; D is perhaps TRBD1 (5 bases). The CDR3 covers 14 residues. Trimming cost V 2 bases and J 4 bases, with 9 bases left between them. Per the germline V gene, CDR1 is LGHNA and CDR2 is YNFKEQ. CDR3 DNA sequence: TGTGCCAGCAGCCAACCGACAGTTAATCAGCCCCAGCATTTT. As protein: CASSQPTVNQPQHF.

V usage is TRBV7-2 and J usage is TRBJ2-1; unclear D gene. Germline lookup yields CDR1 SGHTA and CDR2 FQGNSA. The CDR3 runs 12 residues. Trimming took 1 base from V and 9 from J, leaving 7 bases between them. The chain's CDR3 is CASSLGASEQFF. CDR3 sequence (DNA): TGTGCCAGCAGCTTAGGGGCGAGTGAGCAGTTCTTC.

This clone has only one observation. The chain uses TRBV29-1 and TRBJ1-2, with a possible D match to TRBD1 (6 bases). The length of the CDR3 is 11 residues. Germline V gene lookup returns CDR1 SQVTM and CDR2 ANQGSEA. Trimming stripped 4 bases from V and 4 bases from J, with 7 bases between. In DNA, the CDR3 is TGCAGCGTTGGACAGGTCTATGGCTACACCTTC. This gives the protein CSVGQVYGYTF.

The V and J genes are TRBV14 and TRBJ2-1, with D possibly matching TRBD2 (6 bases). V was clipped by 5 bases and J by 0 bases, with 8 bases between them. The CDR3 totals 14 residues. Germline CDR1 and CDR2: SGHDN and FVKESK. CDR3 amino acids: CASSMGGSYNEQFF. CDR3 nucleotides: TGTGCCAGCAGCATGGGGGGCTCCTACAATGAGCAGTTCTTC.

V gene TRBV4-1 combines with J gene TRBJ1-1; weak D call: TRBD1 (5 bases). V was pared by 2 bases and J by 4 bases, with 14 bases between. This CDR3 has 15 amino acids. The V gene's germline CDR1 is MGHRA and CDR2 YSYEKL. DNA for the CDR3: TGCGCCAGCAGCCAACAGGGCCCCCAGGTCACTGAAGCTTTCTTT. Its translation: CASSQQGPQVTEAFF.

Sample share makes this clone medium-sized. The chain couples TRBV6-4 to TRBJ2-4, with D possibly matching TRBD2 (7 bases). The V end lost 2 bases, the J end lost 9 bases, and 11 bases lay between the germline ends. This CDR3 is built from 13 residues. Germline loops: CDR1 MRHNA, CDR2 SNTAGT. CDR3 DNA sequence: TGTGCCAGCAGTGACGGGGGGGCCGGCATTCAGTACTTC. Amino acid sequence: CASSDGGAGIQYF.

This clone appeared a single time. The chain carries TRBV5-6 and TRBJ1-5; TRBD1 is a possible D gene (5 bases). The CDR3 covers 16 residues. V lost 0 bases and J 4 bases, leaving 14 bases between the germline ends. CDR1 and CDR2 (germline): SGHDT, YYEEEE. CDR3 DNA sequence: TGTGCCAGCAGCTTGGCCGGGGGGTCCCTAAATCAGCCCCAGCATTTT. Translating it yields CASSLAGGSLNQPQHF.

The rearrangement links TRBV10-3 to TRBJ2-5, with 8 nucleotides matching TRBD1. Trimming took 2 bases from V and 1 from J; bases not matched to a gene: 9. The CDR3 contains 17 residues. From germline, CDR1 is ENHRY and CDR2 SYGVKD. CDR3 region: CAISELGQGTLQETQYF. CDR3 DNA sequence: TGTGCCATCAGTGAGCTTGGACAGGGAACACTCCAAGAGACCCAGTACTTC.

This clone was detected once. This CDR3 reads CASFVLAGGLNTGELFF. The DNA of the CDR3 is TGTGCCAGCTTTGTACTAGCGGGGGGGCTTAACACCGGGGAGCTGTTTTTT. The gene calls are TRBV7-3 and TRBJ2-2; 13 bases line up with TRBD2. The germline V gene has CDR1 SGHTA and CDR2 FQGTGA. With V trimmed by 8 bases and J by 2 bases, 8 bases remained unmatched. The CDR3 contains 17 residues.

This chain links TRBV7-9 with TRBJ1-1; D is undetermined. Per germline, CDR1 SEHNR and CDR2 FQNEAQ (reference sequence). The V end lost 1 base, the J end lost 11 bases, and 17 bases lay between the germline ends. The CDR3 has 14 residues. In DNA form, the CDR3 reads TGTGCCAGCAGCTTAGAGGGAGGAGATTCATACGCTTTCTTT. It encodes CASSLEGGDSYAFF. The full variable domain, in which reference TRBV7-9 and TRBJ1-1 provide the parts outside the CDR3, is DTGVSQNPRHKITKRGQNVTFRCDPISEHNRLYWYRQTLGQGPEFLTYFQNEAQLEKSRLLSDRFSAERPKGSFSTLEIQRTEQGDSAMYLCASSLEGGDSYAFFGQGTRLTVV.

V is TRBV15 and J is TRBJ2-1; 7 bases are a match to TRBD2. The CDR3 is made up of 17 amino acids. The V and J ends lost 0 bases and 4 bases, in that order; junction bases with no gene match: 9. Germline CDR1 and CDR2: LNHNV and YYDKDF (reference sequence). The CDR3: CATSRDFVLAEYNEQFF. CDR3 coding DNA: TGTGCCACCAGCAGAGATTTTGTGCTAGCGGAATACAATGAGCAGTTCTTC. Full variable domain (outside the CDR3, taken from reference TRBV15 and TRBJ2-1): DAMVIQNPRYQVTQFGKPVTLSCSQTLNHNVMYWYQQKSSQAPKLLFHYYDKDFNNEADTPDNFQSRRPNTSFCFLDIRSPGLGDTAMYLCATSRDFVLAEYNEQFFGPGTRLTVL.

The chain combines TRBV7-2 with TRBJ1-3; no definite D call. The CDR3 is 14 residues long. V shed 5 bases and J shed 3 bases, with 11 bases lying between them. Germline CDR1 SGHTA, CDR2 FQGNSA. CDR3 in DNA: TGTGCCAGCAGCCCCCCGGCGGGTGGAAACACCATATATTTT. This encodes CASSPPAGGNTIYF. The full variable domain, completed using reference TRBV7-2 and TRBJ1-3, is GAGVSQSPSNKVTEKGKDVELRCDPISGHTALYWYRQSLGQGLEFLIYFQGNSAPDKSGLPSDRFSAERTGGSVSTLTIQRTQQEDSAVYLCASSPPAGGNTIYFGEGSWLTVV.

In DNA, the CDR3 is TGTGCCAGCAGCTTCCTAGGACAGGCCTACGAGCAGTACTTC. Translated: CASSFLGQAYEQYF. This chain connects TRBV7-6 to TRBJ2-7, with TRBD1 matching 7 bases. Germline CDR1 reads SGHVS; CDR2 reads FNYEAQ. This CDR3 comprises 14 residues. J was trimmed by 2 bases and V by 3 bases; bases with no gene match: 4.

The rearrangement links TRBV27 to TRBJ1-2, with TRBD1 matching over 10 bases. The CDR3 runs to 15 residues. V lost 5 bases, J lost 8 bases, and 11 bases stayed unmatched. The V gene's germline CDR1 is MNHEY and CDR2 SMNVEV (reference sequence). The CDR3 DNA reads as TGTGCCAGCAGTCCAACCCAGACAGGGGGCGAGGGCTACACCTTC. Its translation: CASSPTQTGGEGYTF.

The chain recombines TRBV12-5 with TRBJ2-2; 8 bases match TRBD2. Germline assignment: CDR1 LGHNT and CDR2 FRNRAP. The CDR3 extends over 15 amino acids. Germline trimming cut 2 bases from V and 4 bases from J; bases unmatched to any gene: 3. CDR3 sequence (DNA): TGTGCTAGTGGTTTGACTAGCGGAGGCACCGGGGAGCTGTTTTTT. It is translated as CASGLTSGGTGELFF.

V is TRBV27 and J is TRBJ2-2, with 9 bases that match TRBD1. This CDR3 has 15 residues. V trimming: 8 bases; J trimming: 5 bases; junction bases outside the gene matches: 9. Per germline, CDR1 MNHEY and CDR2 SMNVEV (reference sequence). This chain's CDR3 is CASRSGTGLTGELFF. The CDR3 coding sequence is TGTGCCAGCCGATCCGGGACAGGGTTGACCGGGGAGCTGTTTTTT.

The J gene is TRBJ2-1, the V gene TRBV4-1; D is uncertain. Trimming cost V 2 bases and J 5 bases, with 13 bases left between them. The CDR3 length is 15 residues. Germline V CDR1 and CDR2: MGHRA, YSYEKL. The CDR3 sequence: CASSQWSEEDNEQFF. CDR3 sequence (DNA): TGCGCCAGCAGCCAATGGTCAGAAGAGGACAATGAGCAGTTCTTC.

V usage is TRBV6-4 and J usage is TRBJ2-1, with D maybe TRBD2 (6 bases). Germline loops: CDR1 MRHNA, CDR2 SNTAGT. This CDR3 contains 15 residues. Trimming took off 2 bases at V and 3 bases at J, with 11 bases between the two ends. DNA for the CDR3: TGTGCCAGCAGTGACGACGGGGGTGGCTACAATGAGCAGTTCTTC. This gives the protein CASSDDGGGYNEQFF.

The chain recombines TRBV19 with TRBJ2-1; 9 nucleotides match TRBD1. V dropped 5 bases and J dropped 4; count of bases not matched to a gene: 6. CDR3 length equals 15 residues. Germline V lookup: CDR1 LNHDA, CDR2 SQIVND (reference sequence). This CDR3 is CASSVQGAGYNEQFF. In DNA form, the CDR3 reads TGTGCCAGTAGTGTACAGGGGGCCGGGTACAATGAGCAGTTCTTC. Complete variable domain (other parts from reference TRBV19 and TRBJ2-1): DGGITQSPKYLFRKEGQNVTLSCEQNLNHDAMYWYRQDPGQGLRLIYYSQIVNDFQKGDIAEGYSVSREKKESFPLTVTSAQKNPTAFYLCASSVQGAGYNEQFFGPGTRLTVL.

This clone was seen only a few times. This chain uses TRBV4-1 with TRBJ1-1; possible D gene TRBD1, 5 bases. The CDR3 is 15 residues long. The V end lost 1 base, the J end lost 1 base, and 10 bases lay between the germline ends. Germline V gives CDR1 MGHRA, CDR2 YSYEKL. CDR3 region: CASSQGGGANTEAFF. The CDR3 nucleotides are TGCGCCAGCAGCCAAGGGGGTGGGGCGAACACTGAAGCTTTCTTT.

Only a few counts were recorded for this clone. The J gene is TRBJ1-1, the V gene TRBV30; D is perhaps TRBD1 (6 bases). Germline lookup yields CDR1 GTSNPN and CDR2 SVGIG (reference sequence). Trimming removed 0 bases at V and 8 bases at J, with 16 bases between. The CDR3 spans 14 residues. Here the CDR3 reads CAWSVGGREAEAFF. CDR3 DNA: TGTGCCTGGAGTGTGGGGGGGCGGGAGGCCGAAGCTTTCTTT.

In nucleotides, the CDR3 is TGCGCCAGCAGGGCGAGCGGGGGGGCACAGACCCAGTACTTC. The encoded protein is CASRASGGAQTQYF. The V call is TRBV4-3, the J call TRBJ2-5, with 10 bases fitting TRBD2. V shed 6 bases, J shed 6 bases, and the junction held 7 bases outside the gene matches. This CDR3 spans 14 amino acids. CDR1 LGHNA and CDR2 YSLEER come from the germline V gene.

CDR3 nucleotide sequence: TGTGCCTGGAGTCGGGGGGCCCGCGAGCAGTACTTC. Translating it yields CAWSRGAREQYF. The rearrangement joins TRBV30 to TRBJ2-7; perhaps TRBD2 as D (7 bases). Germline V gene data show CDR1 as GTSNPN and CDR2 as SVGIG (reference sequence). Trimming took off 2 bases at V and 6 bases at J, with 11 bases between the two ends. The CDR3 consists of 12 residues.

The V call is TRBV4-1, the J call TRBJ1-1; 7 nucleotides line up with TRBD1. This CDR3 is built from 13 residues. The ends lost 7 bases at V and 1 base at J; junction bases unmatched: 3. Germline CDR1 and CDR2: MGHRA and YSYEKL. Here the CDR3 DNA reads TGCGCCAGCATGCCAGGGGGGAACACTGAAGCTTTCTTT. As protein: CASMPGGNTEAFF.

V is TRBV10-3 and J is TRBJ1-3; D is unclear. The V and J ends lost 4 bases and 0 bases respectively, with 7 bases between them. The CDR3 runs 14 residues. In germline, CDR1 is ENHRY, CDR2 SYGVKD. CDR3 amino acids: CAISGGTSGNTIYF. CDR3 nucleotide sequence: TGTGCCATCAGTGGAGGTACCTCTGGAAACACCATATATTTT.

J is TRBJ2-2 and V is TRBV9; 8 bases are a match to TRBD2. Germline loops: CDR1 SGDLS, CDR2 YYNGEE. Germline trimming cut 4 bases from V and 4 bases from J; bases unmatched to any gene: 6. CDR3 length: 15 amino acids. CDR3 sequence reads: CASSLSGAITGELFF. As DNA, the CDR3 is TGTGCCAGCAGCCTTAGCGGGGCGATCACCGGGGAGCTGTTTTTT. Supplemented by reference TRBV9 and TRBJ2-2, the full variable domain reads DSGVTQTPKHLITATGQRVTLRCSPRSGDLSVYWYQQSLDQGLQFLIQYYNGEERAKGNILERFSAQQFPDLHSELNLSSLELGDSALYFCASSLSGAITGELFFGEGSRLTVL.